These T cell receptor beta chains were read from a single sample in a study of blood T cell repertoires in COVID-19. Method: immunoSEQ multiplex PCR; TCRdb's copy keeps in-frame clones and lacks some. Of 200,000 to 300,000 clones detected, around nine tenths appear once; the ten largest clones hold under 3%. The specimen was PBMCs or T cells enriched from blood (not recorded which). Source of these receptors: a woman aged 18 to 35 who had recovered from COVID-19. Both conserved end residues are part of each CDR3. Fields, in order: V gene, D gene, clone size, J gene, CDR3 protein, CDR3 DNA. A D gene is named only where the DNA matches it firmly. Size tells how often a clone was seen (once, few, many) or the class of an expanded clone, and some rows leave it out.

TRBV6-2/TRBV6-3	.	.	TRBJ2-3	CASSYTGWSPDTQYF	TGTGCCAGCAGTTACACAGGGTGGAGCCCAGATACGCAGTATTTT
TRBV9	.	.	TRBJ1-1	CASSVDPTYPSTEAFF	TGTGCCAGCAGCGTAGACCCGACATACCCTTCGACTGAAGCTTTCTTT
TRBV5-6	TRBD1	.	TRBJ1-1	CASSLGQGFEAFF	TGTGCCAGCAGCTTGGGACAGGGGTTTGAAGCTTTCTTT
TRBV30	TRBD2	.	TRBJ2-7	CAWSVLVGGGASEQYF	TGTGCCTGGAGTGTACTTGTCGGCGGGGGGGCGTCCGAGCAGTACTTC
TRBV7-2	.	.	TRBJ2-5	CASSLTGTRRMETQYF	TGTGCCAGCAGCTTAACAGGGACACGGAGGATGGAGACCCAGTACTTC
TRBV29-1	.	few	TRBJ1-2	CSVTGWESGYTF	TGCAGCGTAACAGGGTGGGAAAGTGGCTACACCTTC
TRBV5-4	TRBD1	.	TRBJ2-3	CASSWDRGADTQYF	TGTGCCAGCAGCTGGGACAGGGGCGCAGATACGCAGTATTTT
TRBV5-4	.	.	TRBJ1-2	CASSPRGGPLYGYTF	TGTGCCAGCAGCCCCCGGGGGGGGCCACTCTATGGCTACACCTTC
TRBV7-2	TRBD2	.	TRBJ2-7	CASSSGLVGEQYF	TGTGCCAGCAGCTCGGGACTAGTAGGTGAGCAGTACTTC
TRBV28	.	.	TRBJ2-5	CASSFVGRAKETQYF	TGTGCCAGCAGTTTCGTGGGCAGGGCCAAAGAGACCCAGTACTTC
TRBV9	TRBD2	.	TRBJ2-5	CASSGAGLSSGTQYF	TGTGCCAGCAGCGGAGCGGGGCTCTCAAGCGGGACCCAGTACTTC
TRBV2	TRBD2	.	TRBJ2-7	CASSNPTSGRAGGDEQYF	TGTGCCAGCAGTAACCCGACTAGCGGGAGGGCCGGGGGGGACGAGCAGTACTTC
TRBV5-1	.	.	TRBJ2-5	CASSWNTGSGETQYF	TGCGCCAGCAGCTGGAATACAGGTTCTGGAGAGACCCAGTACTTC
TRBV4-1	TRBD2	.	TRBJ2-4	CASSQVGGEGNIQYF	TGCGCCAGCAGCCAAGTCGGGGGGGAAGGAAACATTCAGTACTTC
TRBV11-3	.	.	TRBJ2-1	CASSSPDKYNEQFF	TGTGCCAGCAGCTCCCCGGACAAATACAATGAGCAGTTCTTC
TRBV11-2	.	.	TRBJ1-2	CASSPIGGKNYGYTF	TGTGCCAGCAGCCCTATAGGGGGTAAAAACTATGGCTACACCTTC
TRBV11-2	.	.	TRBJ1-2	CASSPNAGGAQANYGYTF	TGTGCCAGCAGCCCAAACGCAGGAGGTGCCCAGGCTAACTATGGCTACACCTTC
TRBV3-1/TRBV3-2	.	few	TRBJ2-7	CASSQDFGQGAEQYF	TGTGCCAGCAGCCAAGATTTCGGGCAGGGTGCCGAGCAGTACTTC
TRBV4-2	.	.	TRBJ1-1	CASSQAAIGALNTEAFF	TGTGCCAGCAGCCAAGCCGCAATTGGGGCCTTGAACACTGAAGCTTTCTTT
TRBV10-3	TRBD1	.	TRBJ2-1	CASGGQGSNEQFF	TGTGCCTCAGGAGGACAGGGGAGTAATGAGCAGTTCTTC
TRBV2	TRBD1	medium-sized	TRBJ1-3	CASSDYRGDTIYF	TGTGCCAGCAGTGACTACAGGGGAGACACCATATATTTT
TRBV30	.	once	TRBJ2-1	CAWAGRAGRDNEQFF	TGTGCCTGGGCTGGTAGGGCGGGAAGGGATAATGAGCAGTTCTTC
TRBV11-2	TRBD1	once	TRBJ1-3	CASSKQGFSGNTIYF	TGTGCCAGCAGCAAACAGGGGTTCTCTGGAAACACCATATATTTT
TRBV10-2	.	few	TRBJ1-5	CASSEAGFNQPQHF	TGCGCCAGCAGTGAAGCAGGCTTCAATCAGCCCCAGCATTTT
TRBV18	TRBD1	.	TRBJ1-6	CASSTGGGSPLHF	TGTGCCAGCTCAACAGGGGGAGGCTCACCCCTCCACTTT